This T cell receptor (beta chain) was identified in a study of blood T cell repertoires in COVID-19. The V gene's germline CDR1 is SNHLY and CDR2 FYNNEI. CDR3 length: 12 amino acids. Trimming left V 6 bases short and J 2 bases short, with 8 bases between. The table came from immunoSEQ multiplex PCR; TCRdb's copy has only in-frame clones and leaves some out. The sample has some 210,000 clones, around 80% seen once; the top ten hold around 4.7%. This TCR came from a man aged 30 to 45 with acute COVID-19. Sequencing used PBMCs or T cells enriched from blood (not recorded which). The J gene is TRBJ2-7, the V gene TRBV2, with D tentatively TRBD1 (5 bases). DNA for the CDR3: TGTGCCAGCAGGATGGGGCCCTACGAGCAGTACTTC. It specifies CASRMGPYEQYF.